A selection of T cell receptor beta chains follows, all from one sample in a study of cytomegalovirus exposure and HLA in healthy donors. Clones were sequenced by immunoSEQ multiplex PCR, and TCRdb holds only the in-frame ones, with some missing. The sample yields 130,000 to 150,000 clones, approximately 83% seen once. The sequencing input was PBMCs. These TCRs come from a woman in her thirties or forties in good health and CMV-seronegative. The CDR3 runs from the conserved cysteine through the conserved F or W. The order of the fields is J gene, V gene, clone size, D gene, CDR3 DNA, CDR3 protein. D genes are given only for firm matches. The size of a clone is reported for some rows only, either as once, few or many, or as a class for expanded clones.

j_gene: TRBJ1-2
v_gene: TRBV5-4
abundance: NA
d_gene: TRBD1
CDR3nt: TGTGCCAGCAGCTGGGGACAGGACGTAGGGTATGGCTACACCTTC
CDR3aa: CASSWGQDVGYGYTF

j_gene: TRBJ1-1
v_gene: TRBV6-5
abundance: NA
d_gene: NA
CDR3nt: TGTGCCAGCAGTTACTCGGAGGGGATTGAAGCTTTCTTT
CDR3aa: CASSYSEGIEAFF

j_gene: TRBJ1-2
v_gene: TRBV5-6
abundance: NA
d_gene: TRBD1
CDR3nt: TGTGCCAGCAGCCGGATTAGGGACAGGGGAAGTCATGGCTACACCTTC
CDR3aa: CASSRIRDRGSHGYTF

j_gene: TRBJ1-4
v_gene: TRBV5-6
abundance: NA
d_gene: NA
CDR3nt: TGTGCCAGCAGCTTGGGGCAGGGATTTTATGAAAAACTGTTTTTT
CDR3aa: CASSLGQGFYEKLFF

j_gene: TRBJ2-3
v_gene: TRBV27
abundance: NA
d_gene: TRBD2
CDR3nt: TGTGCCAGCAGTTCCCGCGGGGGGGCCGTTAAAGGGAGCACAGATACGCAGTATTTT
CDR3aa: CASSSRGGAVKGSTDTQYF

j_gene: TRBJ1-1
v_gene: TRBV28
abundance: few
d_gene: NA
CDR3nt: TGTGCCAGCACGGGGGGAACTGAAGCTTTCTTT
CDR3aa: CASTGGTEAFF

j_gene: TRBJ2-3
v_gene: TRBV2
abundance: NA
d_gene: TRBD2
CDR3nt: TGTGCCAGCAGTGTAGTACTAGCGGGGGGAACAAGCACAGATACGCAGTATTTT
CDR3aa: CASSVVLAGGTSTDTQYF

j_gene: TRBJ1-1
v_gene: TRBV2
abundance: few
d_gene: TRBD1
CDR3nt: TGTGCCAGCAGGCGGGGGCAGGGGGCGGCGAGTCCGGCTTTCTTT
CDR3aa: CASRRGQGAASPAFF

j_gene: TRBJ2-1
v_gene: TRBV10-2
abundance: NA
d_gene: TRBD2
CDR3nt: TGCGCCAGCAGTGATAGCGGGGCTTCCTACAATGAGCAGTTCTTC
CDR3aa: CASSDSGASYNEQFF

j_gene: TRBJ2-7
v_gene: TRBV2
abundance: NA
d_gene: TRBD1
CDR3nt: TGTGCCAGCAGGTCCGGGACAGGGACCTACGAGCAGTACTTC
CDR3aa: CASRSGTGTYEQYF

j_gene: TRBJ2-1
v_gene: TRBV11-3
abundance: NA
d_gene: NA
CDR3nt: TGTGCCAGCAGCCCCTGGGGCGGATACTCCTACAATGAGCAGTTCTTC
CDR3aa: CASSPWGGYSYNEQFF

j_gene: TRBJ1-2
v_gene: TRBV5-1
abundance: NA
d_gene: NA
CDR3nt: TGCGCCAGCAGCTTGGCCGCAGGGCTCGTAGCTTCATATGGCTACACCTTC
CDR3aa: CASSLAAGLVASYGYTF

j_gene: TRBJ2-7
v_gene: TRBV7-9
abundance: NA
d_gene: NA
CDR3nt: TGTTCCAGCAGCTTAATAGCGGACCACTCCTACGAGCAGTACTTC
CDR3aa: CSSSLIADHSYEQYF

j_gene: TRBJ2-2
v_gene: TRBV2
abundance: NA
d_gene: NA
CDR3nt: TGTGCCAGCAGGCCTACGAGCGAATACACCGGGGAGCTGTTTTTT
CDR3aa: CASRPTSEYTGELFF

j_gene: TRBJ1-1
v_gene: TRBV2
abundance: NA
d_gene: NA
CDR3nt: TGTGCCAGCAGTACGGGGGGCGATAACACTGAAGCTTTCTTT
CDR3aa: CASSTGGDNTEAFF

j_gene: TRBJ1-1
v_gene: TRBV4-1
abundance: few
d_gene: NA
CDR3nt: TGCGCCAGCAGCACCCCGGGGGGTCCCGAAGCTTTCTTT
CDR3aa: CASSTPGGPEAFF

j_gene: TRBJ1-2
v_gene: TRBV2
abundance: NA
d_gene: TRBD1
CDR3nt: TGTGCCAGGAGGGGGGTGGCAGGGGGCTCCTATGGCTACACCTTC
CDR3aa: CARRGVAGGSYGYTF

j_gene: TRBJ1-2
v_gene: TRBV5-1
abundance: once
d_gene: NA
CDR3nt: TGCGCCAGCAGCTTGCGATCCAGCGGCTATGGCTACACCTTC
CDR3aa: CASSLRSSGYGYTF

j_gene: TRBJ2-1
v_gene: TRBV18
abundance: once
d_gene: TRBD2
CDR3nt: TGTGCCAGCTCACCGGGACTAGCGGACTACAATGAGCAGTTCTTC
CDR3aa: CASSPGLADYNEQFF

j_gene: TRBJ1-2
v_gene: TRBV7-2
abundance: NA
d_gene: NA
CDR3nt: TGTGCCAGCAGCTTCGACAGGCGGGTGCACTATGGCTACACCTTC
CDR3aa: CASSFDRRVHYGYTF

j_gene: TRBJ2-3
v_gene: TRBV7-9
abundance: NA
d_gene: NA
CDR3nt: TGTTCCAGCAGCTTAGGGAGGTACCGGGATACGCAGTATTTT
CDR3aa: CSSSLGRYRDTQYF

j_gene: TRBJ2-4
v_gene: TRBV30
abundance: few
d_gene: NA
CDR3nt: TGTGCCTGGAACCCGGGAGCCAAAAACATTCAGTACTTC
CDR3aa: CAWNPGAKNIQYF

j_gene: TRBJ1-2
v_gene: TRBV5-4
abundance: NA
d_gene: TRBD1
CDR3nt: TGTGCCAGCAGCTACGGACAGGGGGCGGGAGGCTACACCTTC
CDR3aa: CASSYGQGAGGYTF

j_gene: TRBJ2-7
v_gene: TRBV29-1
abundance: few
d_gene: TRBD1
CDR3nt: TGCAGCGTGCTACAGGGGAAGATGTACTTC
CDR3aa: CSVLQGKMYF

j_gene: TRBJ2-3
v_gene: TRBV7-2
abundance: NA
d_gene: TRBD2
CDR3nt: TGTGCCAGCAGCTCCCGGCCGTTAGCGGGCCAGTATTTT
CDR3aa: CASSSRPLAGQYF

j_gene: TRBJ2-3
v_gene: TRBV5-1
abundance: NA
d_gene: TRBD2
CDR3nt: TGCGCCAGCAGTCCCACCGGGGGGGCCTCAGATACGCAGTATTTT
CDR3aa: CASSPTGGASDTQYF

j_gene: TRBJ1-2
v_gene: TRBV7-6
abundance: NA
d_gene: NA
CDR3nt: TGTGCCAGCAGCCCTGGCCAGGGATGGAACTATGGCTACACCTTC
CDR3aa: CASSPGQGWNYGYTF

j_gene: TRBJ2-3
v_gene: TRBV5-1
abundance: NA
d_gene: TRBD2
CDR3nt: TGCGCCAGCAGCTTGGCTCTAGCGGGAGTCGGGTCGACAGATACGCAGTATTTT
CDR3aa: CASSLALAGVGSTDTQYF

j_gene: TRBJ1-4
v_gene: TRBV6-5
abundance: few
d_gene: TRBD1
CDR3nt: TGTGCCAGCAGGTCACAGGGGGCTCGTGAAAAACTGTTTTTT
CDR3aa: CASRSQGAREKLFF

j_gene: TRBJ2-3
v_gene: TRBV14
abundance: once
d_gene: NA
CDR3nt: TGTGCCAGCAGCCCCCGATCGGGGGAAGATACGCAGTATTTT
CDR3aa: CASSPRSGEDTQYF

j_gene: TRBJ2-3
v_gene: TRBV6-5
abundance: NA
d_gene: TRBD2
CDR3nt: TGTGCCAGCAGGACTAGCGGCACTAGCACAGATACGCAGTATTTT
CDR3aa: CASRTSGTSTDTQYF

j_gene: TRBJ2-5
v_gene: TRBV5-1
abundance: NA
d_gene: NA
CDR3nt: TGCGCCAGCAGCTTGGGATCGACGTTCAGAGGAGAGACCCAGTACTTC
CDR3aa: CASSLGSTFRGETQYF

j_gene: TRBJ2-1
v_gene: TRBV2
abundance: once
d_gene: TRBD2
CDR3nt: TGTGCCAGCAGTGGGCTAGCGGGGCCCAATGAGCAGTTCTTC
CDR3aa: CASSGLAGPNEQFF

j_gene: TRBJ1-2
v_gene: TRBV6-5
abundance: NA
d_gene: NA
CDR3nt: TGTGCCAGCACCGGGGGTTATGGCTACACCTTC
CDR3aa: CASTGGYGYTF

j_gene: TRBJ1-4
v_gene: TRBV7-9
abundance: NA
d_gene: NA
CDR3nt: TGTGCCAGCAGCTTAGACAGCGAAAAACTGTTTTTT
CDR3aa: CASSLDSEKLFF

j_gene: TRBJ2-1
v_gene: TRBV2
abundance: once
d_gene: NA
CDR3nt: TGTGCCTGCTTCGGAGGTTCTTCTTACAATGAGCAGTTCTTC
CDR3aa: CACFGGSSYNEQFF

j_gene: TRBJ1-4
v_gene: TRBV13
abundance: NA
d_gene: NA
CDR3nt: TGTGCCAGCAGCTTGGGGACACCCACATTGTTTTTT
CDR3aa: CASSLGTPTLFF

j_gene: TRBJ2-1
v_gene: TRBV19
abundance: few
d_gene: NA
CDR3nt: TGTGCCAGTAGTATTCAGGGACTTTCCTACAATGAGCAGTTCTTC
CDR3aa: CASSIQGLSYNEQFF

j_gene: TRBJ2-7
v_gene: TRBV5-4
abundance: once
d_gene: TRBD1
CDR3nt: TGTGCCGGACGGAGACAGGGGGCAGGTGAGCAGTACTTC
CDR3aa: CAGRRQGAGEQYF

j_gene: TRBJ1-5
v_gene: TRBV15
abundance: few
d_gene: NA
CDR3nt: TGTGCCACCAGCAGAGATGGGCATCCTAGCAATCAGCCCCAGCATTTT
CDR3aa: CATSRDGHPSNQPQHF

j_gene: TRBJ1-5
v_gene: TRBV5-1
abundance: NA
d_gene: NA
CDR3nt: TGCGCCAGCAGACTTCCTACAGGGAATCAGCCCCAGCATTTT
CDR3aa: CASRLPTGNQPQHF

j_gene: TRBJ1-1
v_gene: TRBV9
abundance: once
d_gene: NA
CDR3nt: TGTGCCAGCAGCGTAGGGGGCCTCAAAGGTGAAGCTTTCTTT
CDR3aa: CASSVGGLKGEAFF